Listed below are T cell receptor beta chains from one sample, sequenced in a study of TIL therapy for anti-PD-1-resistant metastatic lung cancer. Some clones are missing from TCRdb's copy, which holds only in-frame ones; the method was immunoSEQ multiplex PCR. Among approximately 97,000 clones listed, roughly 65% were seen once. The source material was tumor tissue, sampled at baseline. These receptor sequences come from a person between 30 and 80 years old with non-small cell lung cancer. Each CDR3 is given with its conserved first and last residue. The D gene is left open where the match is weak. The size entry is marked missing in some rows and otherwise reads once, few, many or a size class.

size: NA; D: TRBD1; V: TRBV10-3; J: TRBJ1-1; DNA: TGTGCCATCAGTGGGGTGACACAGGGGGCGGTCACTGAAGCTTTCTTT; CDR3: CAISGVTQGAVTEAFF
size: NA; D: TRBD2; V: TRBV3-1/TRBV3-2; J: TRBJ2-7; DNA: TGTGCCAGCAGCCAAGCAGCGGGGGGGTCCTACGAGCAGTACTTC; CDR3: CASSQAAGGSYEQYF
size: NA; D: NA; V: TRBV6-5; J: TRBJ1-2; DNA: TGTGCCAGCAGTTACTCGGGGGGGGCTGATGGCTACACCTTC; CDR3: CASSYSGGADGYTF
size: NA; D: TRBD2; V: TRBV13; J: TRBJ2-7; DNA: TGTGCCAGCATCAACTATTCCCTGACTAGCGGGGGTTACGAGCAGTACTTC; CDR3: CASINYSLTSGGYEQYF
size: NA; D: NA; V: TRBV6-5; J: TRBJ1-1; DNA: TGTGCCAGCAGAAACCCCGTTGGGGCTGCAACTGAAGCTTTCTTT; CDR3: CASRNPVGAATEAFF
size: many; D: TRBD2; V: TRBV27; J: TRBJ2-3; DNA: TGTGCCAGCAGTTTATCGTTCGCGGGGGACGGAGCAGATACGCAGTATTTT; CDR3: CASSLSFAGDGADTQYF
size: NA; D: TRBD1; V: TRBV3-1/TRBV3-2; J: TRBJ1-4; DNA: TGTGCCAGCAGCCCCCGGACAGGGTCACTATCTACGTTTTTT; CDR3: CASSPRTGSLSTFF
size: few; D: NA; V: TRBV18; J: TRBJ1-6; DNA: TGTGCCAGCTCACCGCTGAGCAGGGAAGGCTCACCCCTCCACTTT; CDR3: CASSPLSREGSPLHF
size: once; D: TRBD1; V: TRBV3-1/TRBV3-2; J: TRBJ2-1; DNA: TGTGCCAGTCGGCCGGGACAGGGTAATCATGAGCAGTTCTTC; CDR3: CASRPGQGNHEQFF
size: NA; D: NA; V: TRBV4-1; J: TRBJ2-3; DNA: TGCGCCAGCAGCCAACGCGCAGATACGCAGTATTTT; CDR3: CASSQRADTQYF
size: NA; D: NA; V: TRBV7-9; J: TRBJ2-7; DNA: TGTGCCAGCAGCTTAAGTAATAGAGTCTACGAGCAGTACTTC; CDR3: CASSLSNRVYEQYF
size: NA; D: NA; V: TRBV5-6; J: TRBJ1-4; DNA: TGTGCCAGCAGCCGGACGGAGGTGCATGAAAAACTGTTTTTT; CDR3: CASSRTEVHEKLFF
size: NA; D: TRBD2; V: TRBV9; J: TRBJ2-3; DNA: TGTGCCAGCAGCGGTGGGGACTATTCCGATAAGGGGCAGTATTTT; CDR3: CASSGGDYSDKGQYF
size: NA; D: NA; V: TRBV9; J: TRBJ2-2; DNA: TGTGCCAGCAGCGTAGCCACCTACACCGGGGAGCTGTTTTTT; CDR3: CASSVATYTGELFF
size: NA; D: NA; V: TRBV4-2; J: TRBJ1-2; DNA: TGTGCCAGCAGCCAAGGAAGCGACGTATCGGGTCCCGGCTACACCTTC; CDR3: CASSQGSDVSGPGYTF
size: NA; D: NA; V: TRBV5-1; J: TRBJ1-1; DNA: TGCGCCAGCAGCTTGGGGGGGTATGAAGCTTTCTTT; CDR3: CASSLGGYEAFF
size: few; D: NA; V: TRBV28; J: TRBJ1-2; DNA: TGTGCCAGCAGTCCCCGAGGGGCAAATATGGGGGGCTACACCTTC; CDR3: CASSPRGANMGGYTF
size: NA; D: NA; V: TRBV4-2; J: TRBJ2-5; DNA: TGTGCCAGCAGCCAAGCCCGAGAGGCAGGCCAAGAGACCCAGTACTTC; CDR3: CASSQAREAGQETQYF
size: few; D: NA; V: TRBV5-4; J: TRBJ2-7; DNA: TGTGCCAGCAGCTTGGGAGGTGGAGTCGAGCAGTACTTC; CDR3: CASSLGGGVEQYF
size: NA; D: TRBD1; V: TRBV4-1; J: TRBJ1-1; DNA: TGCGCCAGCAGCCAAGAGGGGGGACAGGGAAGGACTGAAGCTTTCTTT; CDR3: CASSQEGGQGRTEAFF
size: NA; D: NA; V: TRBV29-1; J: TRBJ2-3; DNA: TGCAGCGTGACGTGGGGTGCAGATACGCAGTATTTT; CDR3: CSVTWGADTQYF
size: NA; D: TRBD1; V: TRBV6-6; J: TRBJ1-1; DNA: TGTGCCAGCACTCTACGACAGGGGGACACTGAAGCTTTCTTT; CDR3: CASTLRQGDTEAFF
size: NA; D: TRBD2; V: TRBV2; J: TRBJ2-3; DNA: TGTGCCAGCAGTCCTAGCGGGGGCACAGATACGCAGTATTTT; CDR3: CASSPSGGTDTQYF
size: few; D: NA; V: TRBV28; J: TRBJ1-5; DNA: TGTGCCAGCAGTGAGACAGGATCCAATCAGCCCCAGCATTTT; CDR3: CASSETGSNQPQHF
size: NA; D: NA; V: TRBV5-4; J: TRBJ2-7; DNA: TGTGCCAGCAGCTTGGCCGGGGGGCATTACGAGCAGTACTTC; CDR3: CASSLAGGHYEQYF
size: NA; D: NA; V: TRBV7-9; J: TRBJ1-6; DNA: TGTGCCAGCAGCCCCGGTTGGGGGAGGGGATCACCCCTCCACTTT; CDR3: CASSPGWGRGSPLHF
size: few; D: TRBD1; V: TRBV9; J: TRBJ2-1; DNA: TGTGCCAGCAGCGTAGGGACAGGGGCCGATGAGCAGTTCTTC; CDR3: CASSVGTGADEQFF
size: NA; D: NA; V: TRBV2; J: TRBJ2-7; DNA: TGTGCCAGCAACAGTCATCCCGACTCGGGAGTTCTATTC; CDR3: CASNSHPDSGVLF
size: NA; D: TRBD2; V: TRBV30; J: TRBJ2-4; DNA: TGTGCCTGGAGTCTTAGCGGGGGGTTCCAAAACATTCAGTACTTC; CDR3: CAWSLSGGFQNIQYF
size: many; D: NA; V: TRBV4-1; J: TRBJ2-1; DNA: TGCGCCAGCAGCCAACTGACTAGTAACAATGAGCAGTTCTTC; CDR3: CASSQLTSNNEQFF
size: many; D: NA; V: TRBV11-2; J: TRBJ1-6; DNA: TGTGCCAGCAGCTGGGACACCAGAAATTCACCCCTCCACTTT; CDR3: CASSWDTRNSPLHF
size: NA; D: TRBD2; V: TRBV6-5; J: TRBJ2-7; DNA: TGTGCCAGCAGGACCAAGCGGGGGAGTTCCTACGAGCAGTACTTC; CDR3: CASRTKRGSSYEQYF
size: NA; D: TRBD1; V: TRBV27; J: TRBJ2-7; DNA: TGTGCCAGCGGCCGGGCAGGGGGCGGCGAGCAGTACTTC; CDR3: CASGRAGGGEQYF
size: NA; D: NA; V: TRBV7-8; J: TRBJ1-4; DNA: TGTGCCAGCAGACAAAATAATGAAAAACTGTTTTTT; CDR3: CASRQNNEKLFF
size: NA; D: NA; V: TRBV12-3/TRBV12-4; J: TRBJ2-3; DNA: TGTGCCAGCAGCCGGACTGGCACAGATACGCAGTATTTT; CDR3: CASSRTGTDTQYF
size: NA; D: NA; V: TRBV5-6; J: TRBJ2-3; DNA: TGTGCCAGCAGCCAGATCGGGGACACAGATACGCAGTATTTT; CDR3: CASSQIGDTDTQYF
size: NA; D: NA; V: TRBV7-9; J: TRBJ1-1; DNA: TGTGCCAGCAGCTGGCGTCCCAGGGAACTGAACACTGAAGCTTTCTTT; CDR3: CASSWRPRELNTEAFF
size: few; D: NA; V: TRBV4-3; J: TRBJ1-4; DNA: TGCGCCAGCAGCCAACAGGGAAATGAAAAACTGTTTTTT; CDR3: CASSQQGNEKLFF